This entry lists 12 T cell receptor beta chains sequenced from one sample in a study of OX40 agonist ivuxolimab in advanced cancers. TCRdb keeps only in-frame clones here, not all; method: immunoSEQ multiplex PCR. The sample shows some 10,000 clones, about 84% of them seen only once. The input for sequencing was CD4+ or CD8+ T cells sorted from blood, taken in a trial of the OX40 agonist ivuxolimab. These TCRs come from an adult with an advanced solid tumor such as melanoma, head and neck, liver or kidney cancer.

The gene calls are TRBV4-1 and TRBJ2-6; 9 bases align to TRBD1. V shed 2 bases and J 1 base; nucleotides not matched to a gene: 3. The CDR3 sequence is 17 residues long. The germline V gene has CDR1 MGHRA and CDR2 YSYEKL. CDR3 bases: TGCGCCAGCAGCCAACCCGGACAGGGGTCTGGGGCCAACGTCCTGACTTTC. This translates into CASSQPGQGSGANVLTF.

CDR3 coding DNA: TGTGCCAGCAGTGAAGGGGCGGAAAGCTACAATGAGCAGTTCTTC. Translating gives CASSEGAESYNEQFF. The V call is TRBV25-1, the J call TRBJ2-1; TRBD1 is a possible D gene (5 bases). V dropped 2 bases and J dropped 3 bases, with 11 bases sitting between them. The CDR3 loop spans 15 amino acids. The V gene's germline CDR1 is MGHDK and CDR2 SYGVNS.

The chain recombines TRBV21-1 with TRBJ2-7. TRBV21-1 is annotated as a pseudogene. The CDR3 length is 17 residues. Written as DNA, the CDR3 is TGTGCCAGCAGCAAAGAGGGACGGCAGCCGAAAGTCTACGAGCAGTACTTC. Amino acids: CASSKEGRQPKVYEQYF.

This clone was seen a handful of times. V gene TRBV6-4 combines with J gene TRBJ2-1; D tentatively reads TRBD1 or TRBD2 (5 bases each). With 6 bases removed from V and 9 bases from J, the gap between germline ends came to 18 bases. The CDR3 covers 14 residues. The germline V gene has CDR1 MRHNA and CDR2 SNTAGT. The CDR3 DNA reads as TGTGCCAGCAGCCTATCCGGGACGGCGGGTGAGCAGTTCTTC. Protein sequence: CASSLSGTAGEQFF.

V and J are TRBV15 and TRBJ2-5, with a tentative D call TRBD1 (7 bases). The DNA end is a closer match to TRBJ2-7, so the J assignment may be wrong. Germline CDR1 and CDR2: LNHNV and YYDKDF (reference sequence). CDR3 length: 16 amino acids. CDR3 protein: CATSVRGGTAHYEQYF. The CDR3 DNA sequence: TGTGCCACCAGCGTTCGTGGGGGGACAGCGCATTACGAGCAGTACTTC.

V gene TRBV9 combines with J gene TRBJ1-3; D call uncertain. Germline lookup yields CDR1 SGDLS and CDR2 YYNGEE. The CDR3 covers 15 residues. Trimming cost V 0 bases and J 8 bases, with 15 bases left between them. CDR3 sequence: CASSVVGSHRDTIYF. In DNA, the CDR3 is TGTGCCAGCAGCGTAGTTGGTTCTCATCGGGACACCATATATTTT.

The chain recombines TRBV4-3 with TRBJ2-5; D may be TRBD1 or TRBD2 (5 bases each). With the DNA end fitting TRBJ2-7 better, the J assignment may be wrong. CDR3 length: 17 residues. Germline-derived CDR1 and CDR2 are LGHNA and YSLEER. The CDR3 DNA reads as TGCGCCAGCAGCCAAGAATGGGGGAGACTAACCTACTACGAGCAGTACTTC. It specifies CASSQEWGRLTYYEQYF.

This clone has only a few counts. The rearrangement links TRBV10-1 to TRBJ2-2; the D gene is possibly TRBD2 (6 bases). Trimming took 5 bases from V and 4 from J, leaving 11 bases between them. Germline values: CDR1 WNHNN, CDR2 SYGVQD (reference sequence). The CDR3 runs 14 residues. The CDR3 reads CASSLADPTGELFF. DNA of the CDR3: TGCGCCAGCAGTTTAGCGGACCCCACCGGGGAGCTGTTTTTT.

This chain joins TRBV5-6 and TRBJ1-5; D is undetermined. The CDR3 is 15 residues long. Germline CDR1 SGHDT, CDR2 YYEEEE. Trimming took off 4 bases at V and 6 bases at J, with 17 bases between the two ends. The CDR3 DNA is TGTGCCAGCAGCCTTTGGACCGCTTCTCGTCAGCCCCAGCATTTT. This codes for CASSLWTASRQPQHF.

This sequence joins TRBV7-3 and TRBJ2-1, with a possible D match to TRBD2 (6 bases). Germline CDR1 reads SGHTA; CDR2 reads FQGTGA. The CDR3 runs to 16 residues. V lost 2 bases, J lost 4 bases, and 15 bases lay in between. The CDR3 here is CASSLSAGRSYNEQFF. The DNA of the CDR3 is TGTGCCAGCAGCTTATCAGCGGGTAGAAGTTACAATGAGCAGTTCTTC.

The genes are TRBV6-1 and TRBJ2-7, with unresolved D. V was cut by 7 bases and J by 0 bases, with 10 bases left in between. The CDR3 extends over 13 amino acids. The germline gives CDR1 MNHNS, CDR2 SASEGT. CDR3 DNA sequence: TGTGCCAGCAAAGTCGGAAGCTCCTACGAGCAGTACTTC. Residues: CASKVGSSYEQYF.

The chain employs TRBV11-2 and TRBJ2-1; unclear D gene. V lost 5 bases and J lost 6, with 11 bases in between. The germline gives CDR1 SGHAT, CDR2 FQNNGV. The CDR3 is made up of 13 amino acids. The CDR3 DNA sequence: TGTGCCAGCAGCGGCCCCGCTCCCAATGAGCAGTTCTTC. Amino acid sequence: CASSGPAPNEQFF.